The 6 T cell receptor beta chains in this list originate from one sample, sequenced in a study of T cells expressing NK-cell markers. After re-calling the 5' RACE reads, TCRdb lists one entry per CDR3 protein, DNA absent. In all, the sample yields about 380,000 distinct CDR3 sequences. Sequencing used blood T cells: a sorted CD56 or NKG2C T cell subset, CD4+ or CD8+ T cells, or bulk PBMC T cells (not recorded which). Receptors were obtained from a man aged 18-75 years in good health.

CDR3 residues: CASSLVVGQGLSEQYF. The chain is built from TRBV12-3 or TRBV12-4 and TRBJ2-7. This CDR3 has 16 residues.

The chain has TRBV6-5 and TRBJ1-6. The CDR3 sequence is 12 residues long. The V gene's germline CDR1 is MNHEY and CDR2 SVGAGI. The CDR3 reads CASSYSESPLHF.

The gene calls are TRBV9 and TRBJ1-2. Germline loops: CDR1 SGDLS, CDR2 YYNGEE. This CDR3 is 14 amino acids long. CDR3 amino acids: CASSALDTLYGYTF.

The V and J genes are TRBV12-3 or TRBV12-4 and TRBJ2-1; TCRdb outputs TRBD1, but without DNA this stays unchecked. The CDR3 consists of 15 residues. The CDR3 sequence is CASRSPGGTYNEQFF.

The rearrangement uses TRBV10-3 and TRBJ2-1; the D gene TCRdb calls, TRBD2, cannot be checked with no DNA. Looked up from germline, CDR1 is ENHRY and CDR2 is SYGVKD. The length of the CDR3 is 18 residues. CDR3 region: CAISEGSGGAHSYNEQFF.

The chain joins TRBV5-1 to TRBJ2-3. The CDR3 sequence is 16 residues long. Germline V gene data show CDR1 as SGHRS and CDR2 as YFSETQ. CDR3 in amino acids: CASSLLTSISTDTQYF.